This T cell receptor (beta chain) was recorded in a study of CD8 T cells in ankylosing spondylitis. Scientists made TCR beta libraries using quantitative 5'-RACE with molecular barcodes. TCRdb called the 5' RACE reads again in MiXCR, with one record for every CDR3 protein. Among about 250,000 distinct CDR3 sequences listed, about 30% were seen once. This CDR3 contains 12 residues. V was pared by 3 bases and J by 4 bases, with 3 bases between. The sample comprised blood, either unsorted or a sorted T cell fraction (not recorded which). The J gene is TRBJ2-2, the V gene TRBV12-3 or TRBV12-4, with D hard to call. The clonotype comes from a male donor with ankylosing spondylitis or in good health (not recorded which). The CDR3 here is CASSFTTGELFF. CDR3 bases: TGTGCCAGCAGTTTCACCACCGGGGAGCTGTTTTTT.